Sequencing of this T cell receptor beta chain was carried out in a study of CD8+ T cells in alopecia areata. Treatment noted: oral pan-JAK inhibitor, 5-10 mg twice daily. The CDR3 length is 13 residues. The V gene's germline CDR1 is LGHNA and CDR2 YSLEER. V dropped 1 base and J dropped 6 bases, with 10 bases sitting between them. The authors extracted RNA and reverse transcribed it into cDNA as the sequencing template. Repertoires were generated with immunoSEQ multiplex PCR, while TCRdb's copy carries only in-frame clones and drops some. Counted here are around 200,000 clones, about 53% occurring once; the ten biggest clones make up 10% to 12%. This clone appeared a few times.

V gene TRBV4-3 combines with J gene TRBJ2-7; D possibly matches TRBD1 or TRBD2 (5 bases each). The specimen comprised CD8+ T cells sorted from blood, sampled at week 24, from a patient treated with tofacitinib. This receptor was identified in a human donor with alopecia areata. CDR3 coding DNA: TGCGCCAGCAGCCAAGTTTCGAGGGGCGAGCAGTACTTC. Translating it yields CASSQVSRGEQYF.